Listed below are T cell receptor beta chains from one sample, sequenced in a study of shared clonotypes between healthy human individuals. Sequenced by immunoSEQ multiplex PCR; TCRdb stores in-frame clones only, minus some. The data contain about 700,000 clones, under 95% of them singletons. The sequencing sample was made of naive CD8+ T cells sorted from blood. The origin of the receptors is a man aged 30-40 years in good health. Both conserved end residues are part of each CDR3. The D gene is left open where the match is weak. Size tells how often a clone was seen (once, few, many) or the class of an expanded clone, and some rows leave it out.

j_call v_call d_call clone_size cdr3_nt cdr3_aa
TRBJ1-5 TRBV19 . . TGTGCCAGTAGTGATTGGCAGAAGAATCAGCCCCAGCATTTT CASSDWQKNQPQHF
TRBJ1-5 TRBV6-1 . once TGTGCCAGCAGTGAATATGAAGCACGGAATCAGCCCCAGCATTTT CASSEYEARNQPQHF
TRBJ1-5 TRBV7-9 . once TGTGCCAGCAGCCTGGGGGGGAGGGACCATAGCAATCAGCCCCAGCATTTT CASSLGGRDHSNQPQHF
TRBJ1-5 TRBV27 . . TGTGCCAGCAGTTTATCCGGTTCTCAGCCCCAGCATTTT CASSLSGSQPQHF
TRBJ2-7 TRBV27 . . TGTGCCACCGGCCTAGGGCGGTCCTACGAGCAGTACTTC CATGLGRSYEQYF
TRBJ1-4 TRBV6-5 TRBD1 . TGTGCCAGCAGTTATGGACAGGGGAATAATGAAAAACTGTTTTTT CASSYGQGNNEKLFF
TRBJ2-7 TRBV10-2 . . TGCGCCAGCAGTGAGTCGGGAGGGGGCGGACACGAGCAGTACTTC CASSESGGGGHEQYF
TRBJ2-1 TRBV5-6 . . TGTGCCAGCAGCTTGGGAGAGACGTACAATGAGCAGTTCTTC CASSLGETYNEQFF
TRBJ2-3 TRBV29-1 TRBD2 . TGCAGCGTTGTCCCCGGACTAGTCGGGGATACGCAGTATTTT CSVVPGLVGDTQYF
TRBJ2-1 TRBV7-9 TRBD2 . TGTGCCAGCAGAATGACTAGCGGGAGTAGCTCCTACAATGAGCAGTTCTTC CASRMTSGSSSYNEQFF
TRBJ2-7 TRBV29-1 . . TGCAGCGTTCTGGGTCAGAACTACGAGCAGTACTTC CSVLGQNYEQYF
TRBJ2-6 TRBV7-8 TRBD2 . TGTGCCAGCAGCTCCCACCCAGTAGGCGGGAGAGTCTCTGGGGCCAACGTCCTGACTTTC CASSSHPVGGRVSGANVLTF
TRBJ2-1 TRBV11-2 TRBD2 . TGTGCCAGCGTCGAGGGGCTAGCGGGGATATACAATGAGCAGTTCTTC CASVEGLAGIYNEQFF